The rows below give T cell receptor beta chains drawn from one sample of a study of post-analysis software for immune sequencing data. TCRdb itself ran the PCR reads through MiXCR, one entry per CDR3 protein. The sample shows fewer than 900,000 distinct CDR3 sequences, 46% of them seen only once. The sample comprised blood. The receptor set was obtained from a girl between 10 and 17 years old with multiple sclerosis. Each CDR3 is given with its conserved first and last residue. D genes are given only for firm matches. Only some rows state a clone size, as once, few, many or a class for expanded clones.

D gene: TRBD1; V gene: TRBV29-1; CDR3 length: 15; clone size: few; J gene: TRBJ2-1; CDR3 protein: CSVRGQGTGANEQFF; CDR3 DNA: TGCAGCGTGAGGGGACAGGGCACAGGGGCAAATGAGCAGTTCTTC
D gene: TRBD1; V gene: TRBV20-1; CDR3 length: 16; clone size: NA; J gene: TRBJ1-4; CDR3 protein: CSARGLWNRGDEKLFF; CDR3 DNA: TGCAGTGCTAGGGGTCTGTGGAACAGGGGAGATGAAAAACTGTTTTTT
D gene: NA; V gene: TRBV5-1; CDR3 length: 12; clone size: few; J gene: TRBJ2-5; CDR3 protein: CASSGHWETQYF; CDR3 DNA: TGCGCCAGCAGCGGACATTGGGAGACCCAGTACTTC
D gene: NA; V gene: TRBV7-2; CDR3 length: 16; clone size: NA; J gene: TRBJ2-3; CDR3 protein: CASSLGRAGSTDTQYF; CDR3 DNA: TGTGCCAGCAGCTTAGGCCGAGCGGGCAGCACAGATACGCAGTATTTT
D gene: NA; V gene: TRBV7-8; CDR3 length: 13; clone size: NA; J gene: TRBJ2-1; CDR3 protein: CASSRDGRNEQFF; CDR3 DNA: TGTGCCAGCAGCCGGGACGGACGCAATGAGCAGTTCTTC
D gene: NA; V gene: TRBV28; CDR3 length: 15; clone size: few; J gene: TRBJ2-7; CDR3 protein: CASTPTGTTSYEQYF; CDR3 DNA: TGTGCCAGCACCCCGACAGGAACTACCTCCTACGAGCAGTACTTC
D gene: NA; V gene: TRBV7-2; CDR3 length: 13; clone size: NA; J gene: TRBJ1-5; CDR3 protein: CASSSLSNQLQHF; CDR3 DNA: TGTGCCAGCAGCTCCCTCAGCAATCAGCTCCAGCATTTT
D gene: NA; V gene: TRBV4-2; CDR3 length: 18; clone size: once; J gene: TRBJ2-1; CDR3 protein: CASSQDPEGDTSYNEQFF; CDR3 DNA: TGTGCCAGCAGCCAAGATCCGGAGGGGGATACATCCTACAATGAGCAGTTCTTC
D gene: NA; V gene: TRBV21-1; CDR3 length: 15; clone size: few; J gene: TRBJ2-4; CDR3 protein: CASRGQQNVKNIQYF; CDR3 DNA: TGTGCCAGCAGAGGACAGCAAAACGTTAAAAACATTCAGTACTTC
D gene: TRBD1; V gene: TRBV2; CDR3 length: 15; clone size: few; J gene: TRBJ2-1; CDR3 protein: CASSEAGQDPNEQFF; CDR3 DNA: TGTGCCAGCAGTGAAGCGGGACAGGACCCCAATGAGCAGTTCTTC
D gene: NA; V gene: TRBV5-1; CDR3 length: 13; clone size: NA; J gene: TRBJ1-2; CDR3 protein: CASSITGRGGYTF; CDR3 DNA: TGCGCCAGCAGCATCACAGGGAGAGGCGGCTACACCTTC
D gene: TRBD2; V gene: TRBV29-1; CDR3 length: 13; clone size: NA; J gene: TRBJ2-5; CDR3 protein: CSVNGRDQETQYF; CDR3 DNA: TGCAGCGTTAACGGGAGGGATCAAGAGACCCAGTACTTC
D gene: TRBD1; V gene: TRBV12-3/TRBV12-4; CDR3 length: 14; clone size: many; J gene: TRBJ2-7; CDR3 protein: CASSLDRGDYEQYF; CDR3 DNA: TGTGCCAGCAGTTTGGACAGGGGAGACTACGAGCAGTACTTC
D gene: TRBD1; V gene: TRBV7-2; CDR3 length: 14; clone size: NA; J gene: TRBJ1-1; CDR3 protein: CASSLANQGARAFF; CDR3 DNA: TGTGCCAGCAGCTTAGCGAACCAGGGGGCAAGAGCTTTCTTT
D gene: TRBD2; V gene: TRBV7-9; CDR3 length: 16; clone size: NA; J gene: TRBJ2-7; CDR3 protein: CASSLQGLAGGDEQYF; CDR3 DNA: TGTGCCAGCAGCTTACAAGGACTAGCGGGAGGGGACGAGCAGTACTTC
D gene: NA; V gene: TRBV20-1; CDR3 length: 14; clone size: NA; J gene: TRBJ2-7; CDR3 protein: CSASLTGGQSEQYF; CDR3 DNA: TGCAGTGCTAGTCTAACCGGCGGCCAGTCCGAGCAGTACTTC
D gene: TRBD2; V gene: TRBV12-3/TRBV12-4; CDR3 length: 16; clone size: few; J gene: TRBJ2-1; CDR3 protein: CASSLDLASGGHEQFF; CDR3 DNA: TGTGCCAGCAGTTTAGACTTGGCTAGCGGGGGGCATGAGCAGTTCTTC
D gene: TRBD2; V gene: TRBV7-9; CDR3 length: 15; clone size: few; J gene: TRBJ2-7; CDR3 protein: CASSDGLAGPYEQYF; CDR3 DNA: TGTGCCAGCAGCGACGGACTAGCGGGCCCCTACGAGCAGTACTTC
D gene: NA; V gene: TRBV27; CDR3 length: 13; clone size: once; J gene: TRBJ2-1; CDR3 protein: CASSRGLLNEQFF; CDR3 DNA: TGTGCCAGCAGCCGCGGACTCCTCAATGAGCAGTTCTTC
D gene: TRBD1; V gene: TRBV6-6; CDR3 length: 16; clone size: few; J gene: TRBJ2-1; CDR3 protein: CASSYSGQGTYNEQFF; CDR3 DNA: TGTGCCAGCAGTTACTCCGGACAGGGTACCTACAATGAGCAGTTCTTC
D gene: NA; V gene: TRBV29-1; CDR3 length: 15; clone size: few; J gene: TRBJ2-7; CDR3 protein: CSVDRAGIFSYEQYF; CDR3 DNA: TGCAGCGTTGACCGGGCAGGGATCTTTTCCTACGAGCAGTACTTC
D gene: TRBD1; V gene: TRBV5-1; CDR3 length: 14; clone size: NA; J gene: TRBJ2-1; CDR3 protein: CASSLGDRVGEQFF; CDR3 DNA: TGCGCCAGCAGCTTGGGAGACAGGGTCGGCGAGCAGTTCTTC
D gene: NA; V gene: TRBV29-1; CDR3 length: 10; clone size: NA; J gene: TRBJ2-1; CDR3 protein: CGVGYNEQFF; CDR3 DNA: TGCGGTGTCGGGTACAATGAGCAGTTCTTC
D gene: TRBD2; V gene: TRBV29-1; CDR3 length: 15; clone size: many; J gene: TRBJ2-5; CDR3 protein: CSVEASGRPTETQYF; CDR3 DNA: TGCAGCGTTGAAGCCAGCGGGAGACCCACAGAGACCCAGTACTTC
D gene: NA; V gene: TRBV29-1; CDR3 length: 13; clone size: NA; J gene: TRBJ2-5; CDR3 protein: CSGLGGIQETQYF; CDR3 DNA: TGCAGCGGCCTTGGGGGAATTCAAGAGACCCAGTACTTC
D gene: TRBD1; V gene: TRBV5-1; CDR3 length: 14; clone size: NA; J gene: TRBJ1-2; CDR3 protein: CASRKGTGSYGYTF; CDR3 DNA: TGCGCCAGCAGAAAAGGGACAGGGAGCTATGGCTACACCTTC
D gene: NA; V gene: TRBV7-2; CDR3 length: 16; clone size: few; J gene: TRBJ1-2; CDR3 protein: CASSYGHSDRNYGYTF; CDR3 DNA: TGTGCCAGCAGTTATGGACATAGTGACAGGAACTATGGCTACACCTTC
D gene: NA; V gene: TRBV27; CDR3 length: 13; clone size: few; J gene: TRBJ2-7; CDR3 protein: CASSREYSYEQYF; CDR3 DNA: TGTGCCAGCAGTAGAGAGTACTCCTACGAGCAGTACTTC
D gene: NA; V gene: TRBV5-1; CDR3 length: 14; clone size: few; J gene: TRBJ2-5; CDR3 protein: CASSLHGGQETQYF; CDR3 DNA: TGCGCCAGCAGCTTGCATGGAGGGCAAGAGACCCAGTACTTC
D gene: NA; V gene: TRBV20-1; CDR3 length: 13; clone size: few; J gene: TRBJ1-5; CDR3 protein: CSAGGGSDQPQHF; CDR3 DNA: TGCAGTGCTGGAGGGGGTTCGGATCAGCCCCAGCATTTT
D gene: NA; V gene: TRBV5-5; CDR3 length: 14; clone size: NA; J gene: TRBJ2-3; CDR3 protein: CASSATDITDTQYF; CDR3 DNA: TGTGCCAGCAGCGCAACGGACATCACAGATACGCAGTATTTT
D gene: NA; V gene: TRBV21-1; CDR3 length: 16; clone size: NA; J gene: TRBJ2-7; CDR3 protein: CASSQRGGQRPYEQYF; CDR3 DNA: TGTGCCAGCAGCCAACGGGGGGGACAGAGACCCTACGAGCAGTACTTC
D gene: TRBD2; V gene: TRBV14; CDR3 length: 15; clone size: few; J gene: TRBJ2-7; CDR3 protein: CASSQELAGAGEQYF; CDR3 DNA: TGTGCCAGCAGCCAAGAACTAGCGGGAGCGGGAGAGCAGTACTTC
D gene: NA; V gene: TRBV6-6; CDR3 length: 13; clone size: NA; J gene: TRBJ1-2; CDR3 protein: CASSPPGNYGYTF; CDR3 DNA: TGTGCCAGCAGCCCTCCGGGGAACTATGGCTACACCTTC
D gene: TRBD2; V gene: TRBV7-8; CDR3 length: 15; clone size: few; J gene: TRBJ2-7; CDR3 protein: CASRSSGSSSYEQYF; CDR3 DNA: TGTGCCAGCAGGTCCAGCGGGAGTTCCTCCTACGAGCAGTACTTC
D gene: TRBD2; V gene: TRBV7-9; CDR3 length: 15; clone size: few; J gene: TRBJ2-7; CDR3 protein: CASSRGGLGDREQYF; CDR3 DNA: TGTGCCAGCAGTAGGGGGGGACTAGGGGACCGCGAGCAGTACTTC
D gene: NA; V gene: TRBV7-9; CDR3 length: 16; clone size: few; J gene: TRBJ2-7; CDR3 protein: CASSLVLGGRSYEQYF; CDR3 DNA: TGTGCCAGCAGCTTAGTCTTAGGTGGGAGAAGCTACGAGCAGTACTTC
D gene: NA; V gene: TRBV20-1; CDR3 length: 13; clone size: NA; J gene: TRBJ1-2; CDR3 protein: CSASDGSNYGYTF; CDR3 DNA: TGCAGTGCTAGCGACGGCTCTAACTATGGCTACACCTTC
D gene: NA; V gene: TRBV7-2; CDR3 length: 14; clone size: NA; J gene: TRBJ2-3; CDR3 protein: CASSTRTGTDTQYF; CDR3 DNA: TGTGCCAGCAGCACCCGGACTGGCACAGATACGCAGTATTTT
D gene: NA; V gene: TRBV2; CDR3 length: 14; clone size: NA; J gene: TRBJ1-1; CDR3 protein: CASTIYQMNTEAFF; CDR3 DNA: TGTGCCAGCACCATCTACCAAATGAACACTGAAGCTTTCTTT
D gene: NA; V gene: TRBV20-1; CDR3 length: 18; clone size: few; J gene: TRBJ2-7; CDR3 protein: CSDHRGPPRAVDSPEQYF; CDR3 DNA: TGCAGTGATCATCGGGGGCCCCCCCGAGCGGTTGACTCTCCCGAGCAGTACTTC
D gene: NA; V gene: TRBV7-2; CDR3 length: 15; clone size: NA; J gene: TRBJ1-5; CDR3 protein: CASSSRLGSTTPQHF; CDR3 DNA: TGTGCCAGCAGCTCTCGCTTAGGGTCGACAACGCCCCAGCATTTT
D gene: NA; V gene: TRBV14; CDR3 length: 14; clone size: NA; J gene: TRBJ2-1; CDR3 protein: CASSQRGSMGEQFF; CDR3 DNA: TGTGCCAGCAGCCAAAGAGGTTCAATGGGTGAGCAGTTCTTC
D gene: NA; V gene: TRBV12-3/TRBV12-4; CDR3 length: 13; clone size: many; J gene: TRBJ2-7; CDR3 protein: CASSLGLSYEQYF; CDR3 DNA: TGTGCCAGCAGTTTGGGGCTGTCCTACGAGCAGTACTTC
D gene: NA; V gene: TRBV7-9; CDR3 length: 13; clone size: NA; J gene: TRBJ2-2; CDR3 protein: CASSPRYTGELFF; CDR3 DNA: TGTGCCAGCAGCCCCCGATACACCGGGGAGCTGTTTTTT
D gene: TRBD2; V gene: TRBV5-1; CDR3 length: 17; clone size: NA; J gene: TRBJ2-7; CDR3 protein: CASSRDRTSGSTVGQYF; CDR3 DNA: TGCGCCAGCAGCCGAGATCGGACTAGCGGGAGTACAGTCGGGCAGTACTTC
D gene: TRBD2; V gene: TRBV5-1; CDR3 length: 17; clone size: NA; J gene: TRBJ2-1; CDR3 protein: CASSAGTSGRIYNEQFF; CDR3 DNA: TGCGCCAGCAGCGCCGGGACTAGCGGGAGGATCTACAATGAGCAGTTCTTC
D gene: TRBD1; V gene: TRBV29-1; CDR3 length: 16; clone size: NA; J gene: TRBJ1-2; CDR3 protein: CSVGLAPGQGLHGYTF; CDR3 DNA: TGCAGCGTTGGGTTAGCCCCGGGACAGGGTTTGCATGGCTACACCTTC
D gene: NA; V gene: TRBV19; CDR3 length: 13; clone size: NA; J gene: TRBJ2-7; CDR3 protein: CASSIGADYEQYF; CDR3 DNA: TGTGCCAGTAGTATTGGGGCGGACTACGAGCAGTACTTC